The 26 T cell receptor beta chains reported below all come from one sample, sequenced in a study of blood T cell repertoires in COVID-19. Using immunoSEQ multiplex PCR, the repertoire was profiled, and TCRdb retains in-frame clones only, with some absent. Altogether 150,000 to 200,000 clones are present, approximately 83% being singletons, with the ten largest covering 8% to 10%. Material for sequencing was peripheral blood. These TCRs come from a man in his 60s with acute or convalescent COVID-19.

V usage is TRBV6-2 or TRBV6-3 and J usage is TRBJ2-5; D is uncertain. CDR1 and CDR2 from the germline V gene are MNHEY and SVGEGT. Deletions cut 6 bases from V and 4 bases from J, with 6 bases between. CDR3 length: 11 residues. The CDR3 loop reads CASSARETQYF. The CDR3 nucleotides read TGTGCCAGCAGCGCCAGAGAGACCCAGTACTTC.

This sequence joins TRBV10-3 and TRBJ1-1, with TRBD1 matching over 10 bases. Germline CDR1 reads ENHRY; CDR2 reads SYGVKD. V shed 4 bases, J shed 6 bases, and the junction held 5 bases outside the gene matches. The CDR3 sequence is 14 residues long. As DNA, the CDR3 is TGTGCCATCAGTGCGCGACAGGGGGCCCCTGAAGCTTTCTTT. Amino acids: CAISARQGAPEAFF.

This clone showed up just once. The chain is built from TRBV6-5 and TRBJ1-4; 7 bases are a match to TRBD1. V lost 10 bases, J lost 4 bases, and 9 bases stayed unmatched. The germline V gene has CDR1 MNHEY and CDR2 SVGAGI. The CDR3 totals 14 residues. In nucleotides, the CDR3 is TGTGCCACAGGAAGACAGGGACTTAATGAAAAACTGTTTTTT. Its translation is CATGRQGLNEKLFF.

This chain links TRBV10-3 with TRBJ2-5; 9 bases agree with TRBD1. The CDR3 loop spans 14 amino acids. The germline V gene has CDR1 ENHRY and CDR2 SYGVKD. With V trimmed by 6 bases and J by 5 bases, 7 bases remained unmatched. CDR3 protein: CAIRGDRVWETQYF. The DNA for the CDR3 is TGTGCCATCAGGGGGGACAGGGTATGGGAGACCCAGTACTTC.

The CDR3 coding sequence is TGTGCCAGCAGTCCATCCCCCTATGGCTACACCTTC. It codes for CASSPSPYGYTF. This sequence joins TRBV2 and TRBJ1-2, with D unclear. The CDR3 length is 12 residues. Germline V gene lookup returns CDR1 SNHLY and CDR2 FYNNEI. Deletions cut 5 bases from V and 4 bases from J, with 8 bases between.

The chain has TRBV16 and TRBJ1-3, with a weak D call TRBD1 (5 bases). The V and J ends lost 1 base and 2 bases respectively, with 9 bases between them. The CDR3 loop spans 15 amino acids. Germline V lookup: CDR1 KGHSY, CDR2 FQNENV. The CDR3 region is CASSQWAGTGNTIYF. CDR3 DNA: TGTGCCAGCAGCCAATGGGCAGGGACTGGAAACACCATATATTTT.

This clone was detected a few times. The chain couples TRBV5-4 to TRBJ2-1; the match to TRBD2 covers 13 bases. Germline CDR1 is SGHNT and CDR2 is YYREEE (reference sequence). J lost 7 bases, V lost 3 bases, and 7 bases had no gene match. The CDR3 spans 16 residues. The DNA of the CDR3 is TGTGCCAGCAGCTCACGGACTAGCGGGAGAGGAAATGAGCAGTTCTTC. Protein sequence: CASSSRTSGRGNEQFF.

The genes are TRBV28 and TRBJ1-1; no firm D call. With 5 bases removed from V and 4 bases from J, the gap between germline ends came to 20 bases. Germline lookup yields CDR1 MDHEN and CDR2 SYDVKM. This CDR3 comprises 16 residues. DNA for the CDR3: TGTGCCAGCAGTCCCTTCGGGCGGACTGCGATCACTGAAGCTTTCTTT. Translating it yields CASSPFGRTAITEAFF. Using reference TRBV28 and TRBJ1-1 for the parts outside the CDR3, the full variable domain is DVKVTQSSRYLVKRTGEKVFLECVQDMDHENMFWYRQDPGLGLRLIYFSYDVKMKEKGDIPEGYSVSREKKERFSLILESASTNQTSMYLCASSPFGRTAITEAFFGQGTRLTVV.

The rearrangement uses TRBV5-8 and TRBJ2-7; tentative D call: TRBD1 (7 bases). The ends were cut back, 6 bases at V and 6 bases at J, with 13 bases in the middle. Germline-derived CDR1 and CDR2 are SGHTS and YDEGEE. The CDR3 covers 12 residues. The CDR3 region is CASTRQGGEQYF. The CDR3 DNA reads TGTGCCAGCACCCGACAGGGAGGCGAGCAGTACTTC.

The chain combines TRBV27 with TRBJ1-2; 7 bases are a match to TRBD1. The germline V gene has CDR1 MNHEY and CDR2 SMNVEV (reference sequence). The V segment lost 4 bases and the J segment 6 bases; nucleotides outside the gene matches: 14. The CDR3 loop spans 16 amino acids. CDR3 region: CASSSLSGDSSDGYTF. The CDR3, as DNA: TGTGCCAGCAGTTCCCTCTCCGGGGACAGCTCCGATGGCTACACCTTC.

The chain links TRBV13 to TRBJ1-4; D may be TRBD1 (6 bases). V was pared by 5 bases and J by 8 bases, with 21 bases between. Germline lookup yields CDR1 PRHDT and CDR2 FYEKMQ (reference sequence). CDR3 length: 16 amino acids. The CDR3 is CASSPRGAIIGEKLFF. The CDR3 nucleotides are TGTGCCAGCAGCCCTCGGGGGGCTATAATCGGGGAAAAACTGTTTTTT.

V usage is TRBV4-1 and J usage is TRBJ2-7, with TRBD1 matching 11 bases. The CDR3 sequence is 16 residues long. Germline loops: CDR1 MGHRA, CDR2 YSYEKL. V gave up 4 bases and J gave up 2 bases; unmatched junction bases: 7. CDR3 DNA sequence: TGCGCCAGCAGCCCAGGGGGGGACAGGGGGACCTACGAGCAGTACTTC. This translates into CASSPGGDRGTYEQYF.

This clone has a single count. In nucleotides, the CDR3 is TGTGCCATCAGTGAGTTGGGACAGGGCCTCTCAGATACGCAGTATTTT. It encodes CAISELGQGLSDTQYF. The chain uses TRBV10-3 and TRBJ2-3; TRBD1 aligns across 9 bases. The CDR3 sequence is 16 residues long. After removal of 1 base from V and 4 bases from J, the junction contained 6 bases not matched to a gene. Germline CDR1 and CDR2: ENHRY and SYGVKD.

In DNA form, the CDR3 reads TGTGCCACCAGCAGAGAACCGGGGGCCTACAATGAGCAGTTCTTC. It specifies CATSREPGAYNEQFF. The V gene is TRBV15, the J gene TRBJ2-1; TRBD2 is a possible D gene (6 bases). The CDR3 sequence is 15 residues long. Germline CDR1 reads LNHNV; CDR2 reads YYDKDF (reference sequence). V was pared by 0 bases and J by 2 bases, with 8 bases between.

Ten or more counts support this clone. The chain has TRBV7-3 and TRBJ2-1; 14 bases are shared with TRBD2. The ends lost 4 bases at V and 3 bases at J; junction bases unmatched: 5. Germline CDR1 is SGHTA and CDR2 is FQGTGA. CDR3 length: 17 residues. The chain's CDR3 is CASSSATSGRVYNEQFF. The DNA of the CDR3 is TGTGCCAGCAGCTCCGCGACTAGCGGGAGGGTCTACAATGAGCAGTTCTTC.

The V and J genes are TRBV28 and TRBJ1-1, with 8 nucleotides matching TRBD1. This CDR3 spans 17 amino acids. After removal of 7 bases from V and 2 bases from J, the junction contained 15 bases not matched to a gene. Germline V gene data show CDR1 as MDHEN and CDR2 as SYDVKM. The CDR3, as DNA: TGTGCCAGCACCTCCACAGGGGGGAGGTTAGGAAACACTGAAGCTTTCTTT. Translating gives CASTSTGGRLGNTEAFF.

This clone appeared a single time. The chain carries TRBV19 and TRBJ1-5; 7 bases are shared with TRBD1. CDR1 and CDR2 from the germline V gene are LNHDA and SQIVND (reference sequence). J lost 7 bases, V lost 4 bases, and 10 bases had no gene match. The CDR3 is 15 residues long. The CDR3 region has the DNA TGTGCCAGTAGTACGCAGACAGGGTTGTGGCAGCCCCAGCATTTT. It codes for CASSTQTGLWQPQHF.

The chain is built from TRBV5-1 and TRBJ2-3, with 13 bases that match TRBD2. Germline lookup yields CDR1 SGHRS and CDR2 YFSETQ. CDR3 length: 17 residues. V gave up 5 bases and J gave up 6 bases; unmatched junction bases: 12. The CDR3 bases are TGCGCCAGCAGAGAACCGGGACTAGCGGGGTTAGGGGATACGCAGTATTTT. This encodes CASREPGLAGLGDTQYF.

The chain carries TRBV5-6 and TRBJ2-7; D may be TRBD1 (6 bases). The CDR3 contains 13 residues. Trimming stripped 3 bases from V and 5 bases from J, with 12 bases between. The germline gives CDR1 SGHDT, CDR2 YYEEEE. Here the CDR3 reads CASSYRRGHEQYF. In nucleotides, the CDR3 is TGTGCCAGCAGCTATCGCAGGGGCCACGAGCAGTACTTC.

The V gene is TRBV6-4, the J gene TRBJ2-7, with D perhaps matching TRBD2 (5 bases). Germline loops: CDR1 MRHNA, CDR2 SNTAGT. The CDR3 consists of 14 residues. The germline V and J ends were trimmed by 6 bases and 2 bases, with 14 bases remaining between them. CDR3 residues: CASRNGRAPYEQYF. The CDR3 DNA reads as TGTGCCAGCAGAAATGGGAGAGCCCCCTACGAGCAGTACTTC.

The chain couples TRBV10-1 to TRBJ1-5, with D maybe TRBD1 (5 bases). In germline, CDR1 is WNHNN, CDR2 SYGVQD (reference sequence). This CDR3 is 15 amino acids long. V lost 2 bases and J 3 bases, leaving 11 bases between the germline ends. For the CDR3, the DNA is TGCGCCAGCAGTGAGGACAGCCCGTACAATCAGCCCCAGCATTTT. Amino acids: CASSEDSPYNQPQHF.

The chain uses TRBV19 and TRBJ2-2; D unclear. CDR3 size: 15 residues. CDR1 LNHDA and CDR2 SQIVND come from the germline V gene (reference sequence). V was pared by 3 bases and J by 3 bases, with 11 bases between. The CDR3 DNA sequence: TGTGCCAGTAGTATCGGCGGATGGGACACCGGGGAGCTGTTTTTT. Translated: CASSIGGWDTGELFF.

The chain links TRBV29-1 to TRBJ2-7; 7 nucleotides line up with TRBD2. The CDR3 loop spans 13 amino acids. CDR1 and CDR2 from the germline V gene are SQVTM and ANQGSEA. The junction had 8 bases not matched to a gene; V was cut back by 4 bases and J by 5 bases. CDR3 DNA sequence: TGCAGCGTTGGGGCGGGAGCGATGAACGAGCAGTACTTC. Translated: CSVGAGAMNEQYF.

The CDR3 reads CASNPVRGPRLNSPLHF. The CDR3 nucleotides are TGTGCCAGCAACCCTGTAAGGGGCCCCCGACTGAATTCACCCCTCCACTTT. The chain links TRBV28 to TRBJ1-6; D is perhaps TRBD1 (5 bases). Germline CDR1 reads MDHEN; CDR2 reads SYDVKM. The V and J ends lost 7 bases and 7 bases respectively, with 23 bases between them. This CDR3 contains 17 residues.

The chain joins TRBV5-1 to TRBJ1-3; possible D gene TRBD1, 6 bases. V dropped 4 bases and J dropped 0 bases, with 23 bases sitting between them. Germline assignment: CDR1 SGHRS and CDR2 YFSETQ. This CDR3 is 19 amino acids long. The CDR3 DNA reads TGCGCCAGCAGCCCGCGGACAGTGGCGGGCACAAGCTCTGGAAACACCATATATTTT. Encoded protein: CASSPRTVAGTSSGNTIYF.

The chain uses TRBV2 and TRBJ2-7; TRBD2 aligns across 10 bases. The J segment lost 9 bases and the V segment lost 6 bases, leaving 14 bases of the junction unmatched. CDR1 is SNHLY and CDR2 is FYNNEI in the germline V gene. The length of the CDR3 is 15 residues. The CDR3 DNA follows: TGTGCCAGCAGCCGGGAATCAGCGGGAGGGCAAGGGCAGTACTTC. Encoded protein: CASSRESAGGQGQYF.